The clone carrying this T cell receptor (beta chain) was picked up many times. The entry originates in a study of T cells in Graves' hyperthyroidism and ophthalmopathy. Overall study: Once the initial diagnosis was made, peripheral blood was obtained before any treatment.

The TCR beta CDR3 regions underwent amplification using RNA transcripts as the source. Using the HTBI primer set, a first-round RT-PCR was run on the TCR CDR3. TCRdb processed the multiplex PCR reads anew with MiXCR; each CDR3 protein has one entry. The table shows over 500,000 distinct CDR3 sequences, with about 16% occurring only once. Trimming took 2 bases from V and 4 from J, leaving 8 bases between them. Germline V gene data show CDR1 as MNHNY and CDR2 as SVGAGI (reference sequence). The CDR3 spans 13 residues. Subjects with ophthalmopathy showed a Clinical Activity Score no lower than 3, a NOSPECS grade no lower than 4, and a duration shorter than 3 months. Exclusion followed for patients with uncontrolled infection, other autoimmune disease, pregnancy or lactation. Extraction of PBMCs used 8.5 to 10 ml of fresh peripheral blood.

The chain employs TRBV6-6 and TRBJ1-2; D possibly corresponds to TRBD1 (6 bases). The sequence came from a woman aged 25 to 39 with Graves' ophthalmopathy. The specimen sequenced was blood. The CDR3: CASSYGGGYGYTF. CDR3 sequence (DNA): TGTGCCAGCAGTTACGGGGGCGGCTATGGCTACACCTTC.